There are many counts of the clone carrying this TCR beta chain. Its antigen is undetermined. The treatment denotes: PENTA 11 planned treatment interruption arm or continuous ART arm. From thawed PBMCs, naive CD4+ CD45RA+ CD45RO- T cells were sorted. RNA-based 3' RACE libraries used unique molecular identifiers. TCRdb reprocessed the 3' RACE reads with MiXCR, giving one entry per CDR3 protein. The sample records about 89,000 distinct CDR3 sequences, under 8% being singletons. The entry originates in a study of HIV-infected children after antiretroviral therapy interruption. Study summary: Continuous-treatment samples came from weeks 0, 48 and 150. Notes on the study in general: Naive CD4+ sequences overlapped less between time points once interruption began. The Gini coefficient of naive CD4+ repertoires rose, returning to baseline by 3 years.

Material: CD45RA+ CD4+ T cells from PBMCs, pooled from several time points, obtained from a donor given antiretroviral therapy, either interrupted or continuous. Sample subset: naive CD4+ CD45RA+ CD45RO- T cells. The receptor was isolated from a pool of human donors with HIV.

DNA for the CDR3: TGTGCCAGCAGTTTATCACCCAGGGGGGGCACTGAAGCTTTCTTT. Translating it yields CASSLSPRGGTEAFF. The gene calls are TRBV28 and TRBJ1-1, with TRBD1 matching 7 bases. The V and J ends lost 1 base and 4 bases, in that order; junction bases with no gene match: 6. CDR3 length: 15 amino acids. Germline CDR1 is MDHEN and CDR2 is SYDVKM.